This T cell receptor beta chain stems from a study of CD8 T cells in ankylosing spondylitis. CDR3 length: 15 residues. V was shortened by 6 bases and J by 4 bases, with 18 bases between the two germline ends. Germline CDR1 WNHNN, CDR2 SYGVQD (reference sequence). Whole-study results and caveats: Reportedly, matched ankylosing spondylitis synovial fluid was significantly enriched for disease-linked clones. In ankylosing spondylitis blood, a motif of fewer than 10 highly homologous TCR beta variants appeared characteristic. Several of the motif variants were reported before in synovial fluid and blood from reactive arthritis.

This clonotype was seen at least ten times. Antigen specificity is unknown. With molecular barcodes, quantitative 5'-RACE was used to make the TCR beta libraries. TCRdb re-derived calls from the 5' RACE reads in MiXCR, one entry per CDR3 protein. The sample records about 240,000 distinct CDR3 sequences, 8.2% being singletons. Sequencing used blood, either unsorted or a sorted T cell fraction (not recorded which). The TCR originated in a female donor with ankylosing spondylitis or in good health (not recorded which). The gene calls are TRBV10-1 and TRBJ2-5; TRBD2 is a possible D gene (5 bases). The CDR3 nucleotides read TGCGCCAGCAGCCTAATACGGGGATTGGGAGAGACCCAGTACTTC. Protein product: CASSLIRGLGETQYF.